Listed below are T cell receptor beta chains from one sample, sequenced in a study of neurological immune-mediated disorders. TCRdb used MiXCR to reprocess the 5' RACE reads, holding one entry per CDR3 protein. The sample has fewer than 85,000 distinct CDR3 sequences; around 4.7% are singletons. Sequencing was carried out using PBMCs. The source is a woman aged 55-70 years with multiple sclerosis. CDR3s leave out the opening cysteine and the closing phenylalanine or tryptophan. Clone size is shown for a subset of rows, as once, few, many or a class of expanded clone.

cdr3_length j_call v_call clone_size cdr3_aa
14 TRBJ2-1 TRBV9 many ASSVGVREAYNEQF
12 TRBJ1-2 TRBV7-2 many ASSLGQANYGYT
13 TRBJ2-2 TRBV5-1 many ASSPDRGLTGELF
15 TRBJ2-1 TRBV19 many ASRTPLPGTAYNEQF
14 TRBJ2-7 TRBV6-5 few ASSPLTGTGVREQY
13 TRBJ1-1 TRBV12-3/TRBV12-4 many ASTSLGVRNTEAF
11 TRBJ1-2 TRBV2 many ASSGREGIGYT
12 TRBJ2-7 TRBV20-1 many SARPRDTSLEQY
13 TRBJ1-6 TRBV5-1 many ASSPTGIGDSPLH
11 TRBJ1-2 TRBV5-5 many ASSNDGNYGYT
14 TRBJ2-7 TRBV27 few ASSPQITDIPYEQY
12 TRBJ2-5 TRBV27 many ASSSLGGRGTQY
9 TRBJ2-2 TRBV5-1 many ASRTGGELF
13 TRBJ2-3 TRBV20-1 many SASRIGPSTDTQY
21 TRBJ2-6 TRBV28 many ASSSTTAGWTSGGAHGANVLT
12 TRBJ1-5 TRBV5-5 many ASGPTNVNQPQH
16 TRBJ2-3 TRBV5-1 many ASSLVTSGGVAPDTQY
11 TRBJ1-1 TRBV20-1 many SATLVGDTEAF
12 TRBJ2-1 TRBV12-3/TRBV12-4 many ASSPGVRGNEQF
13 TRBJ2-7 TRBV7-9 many ASSLEAGRPYEQY
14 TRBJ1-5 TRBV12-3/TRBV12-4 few ASSLARGVYNQPQH
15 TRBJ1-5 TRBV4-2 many ASSQEGKGRRNQPQH
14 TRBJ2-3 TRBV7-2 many ASSRGEGAYTDTQY
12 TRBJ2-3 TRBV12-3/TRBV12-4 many ASSSRGGQDTQY
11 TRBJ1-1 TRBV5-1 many ASSWGQGTEAF
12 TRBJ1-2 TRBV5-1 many ASSPGQELGGYT
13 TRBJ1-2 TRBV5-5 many ASSSAGTGDYGYT
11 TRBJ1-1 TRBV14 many ASSQSAGPQAF
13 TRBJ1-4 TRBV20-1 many SVQGIGSPNEKLF
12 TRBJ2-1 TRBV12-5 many ASGVYRVPNEQF
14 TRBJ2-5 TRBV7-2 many ASRRLAGRPLETQY
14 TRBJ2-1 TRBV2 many ASSESPFSSYNEQF
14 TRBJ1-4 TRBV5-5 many ASSATGSPGPEKLF
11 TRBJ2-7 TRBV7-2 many ASSNQGAYEQY
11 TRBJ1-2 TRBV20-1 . SVRDREFDGYT
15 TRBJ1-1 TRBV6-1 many ASSVSSGPTANTEAF
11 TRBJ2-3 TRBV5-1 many ASSLAGRDTQY
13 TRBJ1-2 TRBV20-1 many SVRRVGGGIYGYT
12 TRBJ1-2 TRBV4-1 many ASASSGQGYGYT
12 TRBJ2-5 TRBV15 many ATSRVAGGETQY
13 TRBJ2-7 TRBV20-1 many SARGGQEHGGEQY
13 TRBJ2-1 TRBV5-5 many ASSTVSSSYNEQF
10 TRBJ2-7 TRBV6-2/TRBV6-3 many ASTETSYEQY
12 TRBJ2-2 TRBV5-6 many ASSFLGDTGELF
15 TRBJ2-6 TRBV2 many ASSATGWSSGANVLT
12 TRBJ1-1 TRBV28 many ASSFGRGSTEAF
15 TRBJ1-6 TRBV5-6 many ASSTRTSHTRGSPLH
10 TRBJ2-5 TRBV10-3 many AVGQGQETQY
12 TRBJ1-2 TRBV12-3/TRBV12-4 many ASSAWTGNYGYT
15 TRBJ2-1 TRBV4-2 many ASSQEGRGSRYNEQF
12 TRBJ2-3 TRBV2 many ASRDLGGSDTQY
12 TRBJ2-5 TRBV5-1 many ASSLSGKEETQY
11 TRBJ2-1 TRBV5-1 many ASKGDSYNEQF
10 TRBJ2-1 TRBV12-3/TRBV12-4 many ASNHRANEQF